The 24 T cell receptor beta chains below were found in one sample sequenced in a study of shared clonotypes between healthy human individuals. The repertoire was sequenced with immunoSEQ multiplex PCR; TCRdb's copy has only in-frame clones and lacks some. Counted here are 500,000 or so clones, around 95% occurring once; the ten biggest clones make up around 0.067%. The material sequenced was naive CD4+ T cells sorted from blood. The subset is: CD45RA+ positively selected. The source is a woman aged 25 to 39 in good health.

The rearrangement uses TRBV10-1 and TRBJ2-3; D is unresolved. CDR3 length equals 13 residues. The V gene's germline CDR1 is WNHNN and CDR2 SYGVQD (reference sequence). Trimming removed 4 bases from V and 6 bases from J, with 11 bases in between. The CDR3 DNA follows: TGCGCCAGCAGTGGTCGGGCGCGGGATACGCAGTATTTT. It encodes CASSGRARDTQYF.

This chain links TRBV5-1 with TRBJ2-1; D possibly corresponds to TRBD2 (6 bases). The germline gives CDR1 SGHRS, CDR2 YFSETQ. The V end was cut by 4 bases, the J end by 3 bases, with 11 bases between. The CDR3 runs to 14 residues. CDR3 DNA: TGCGCCAGCAGCAACGGTAGCGGCTACAATGAGCAGTTCTTC. It codes for CASSNGSGYNEQFF. Full variable domain (missing parts from reference TRBV5-1 and TRBJ2-1): KAGVTQTPRYLIKTRGQQVTLSCSPISGHRSVSWYQQTPGQGLQFLFEYFSETQRNKGNFPGRFSGRQFSNSRSEMNVSTLELGDSALYLCASSNGSGYNEQFFGPGTRLTVL.

V usage is TRBV28 and J usage is TRBJ2-7; 7 bases are shared with TRBD1. The CDR3 totals 12 residues. The trim removed 6 bases at V and 6 bases at J, leaving 5 bases unmatched. Germline V gives CDR1 MDHEN, CDR2 SYDVKM. As DNA, the CDR3 is TGTGCCAGCAGCACGACAGGGAGCGAGCAGTACTTC. It is translated as CASSTTGSEQYF. Full variable domain (rest looked up from reference TRBV28 and TRBJ2-7): DVKVTQSSRYLVKRTGEKVFLECVQDMDHENMFWYRQDPGLGLRLIYFSYDVKMKEKGDIPEGYSVSREKKERFSLILESASTNQTSMYLCASSTTGSEQYFGPGTRLTVT.

The chain has TRBV6-5 and TRBJ1-1; perhaps TRBD1 as D (5 bases). Germline CDR1 MNHEY, CDR2 SVGAGI. V dropped 2 bases and J dropped 0 bases, with 7 bases sitting between them. This CDR3 is built from 14 residues. The CDR3 is CASSYDRLNTEAFF. For the CDR3, the DNA is TGTGCCAGCAGTTACGACAGACTGAACACTGAAGCTTTCTTT.

This chain uses TRBV11-2 with TRBJ1-1; 7 nucleotides align to TRBD1. The CDR3 runs to 13 residues. With 5 bases clipped from V and 3 bases from J, the junction kept 3 bases outside the gene matches. The germline V gene has CDR1 SGHAT and CDR2 FQNNGV. The CDR3 region has the DNA TGTGCCAGCAGCCCCCAGGGGGACACTGAAGCTTTCTTT. This sequence encodes CASSPQGDTEAFF.

The rearrangement uses TRBV27 and TRBJ1-5; D remains ambiguous. V lost 0 bases, J lost 5 bases, and 11 bases lay in between. Per germline, CDR1 MNHEY and CDR2 SMNVEV (reference sequence). The CDR3 runs 15 residues. This chain's CDR3 is CASSLSWTVDQPQHF. The CDR3 nucleotides are TGTGCCAGCAGTTTATCATGGACGGTGGATCAGCCCCAGCATTTT.

CDR3 coding DNA: TGTGCCAGCTCACCCGTTGCGTTCGGCTACGAGCAGTACTTC. This encodes CASSPVAFGYEQYF. The chain has TRBV18 and TRBJ2-7; D call uncertain. The V gene's germline CDR1 is KGHSH and CDR2 LQKENI. The ends were cut back, 3 bases at V and 3 bases at J, with 12 bases in the middle. CDR3 size: 14 residues.

The chain combines TRBV28 with TRBJ1-4; D unclear. The CDR3 runs to 16 residues. CDR1 is MDHEN, CDR2 SYDVKM, per germline. The V gene lost 3 bases and the J gene lost 0 bases, with 11 bases spanning the gap. In DNA form, the CDR3 reads TGTGCCAGCAGTTTGGGTACAACGGCAACTAATGAAAAACTGTTTTTT. Its protein is CASSLGTTATNEKLFF.

V is TRBV11-2 and J is TRBJ2-5; 8 nucleotides match TRBD1. Germline trimming cut 4 bases from V and 4 bases from J; bases unmatched to any gene: 8. The germline V gene has CDR1 SGHAT and CDR2 FQNNGV. The CDR3 sequence is 15 residues long. CDR3 coding DNA: TGTGCCAGCAGCTCATATGGACAGGGAGGAGAGACCCAGTACTTC. It yields the protein CASSSYGQGGETQYF.

CDR3 in amino acids: CASRTGATTGELFF. The CDR3 DNA is TGTGCCAGCCGGACAGGGGCGACTACCGGGGAGCTGTTTTTT. The chain carries TRBV19 and TRBJ2-2; 9 nucleotides line up with TRBD1. Trimming at V came to 9 bases and at J to 5 bases, leaving 7 bases not matched to a gene. Germline CDR1 reads LNHDA; CDR2 reads SQIVND (reference sequence). This CDR3 region has 14 residues. Drawing the rest from reference TRBV19 and TRBJ2-2, the complete variable domain is DGGITQSPKYLFRKEGQNVTLSCEQNLNHDAMYWYRQDPGQGLRLIYYSQIVNDFQKGDIAEGYSVSREKKESFPLTVTSAQKNPTAFYLCASRTGATTGELFFGEGSRLTVL.

The chain couples TRBV5-1 to TRBJ1-1; 9 bases align to TRBD1. CDR3 length: 14 amino acids. V trimming: 4 bases; J trimming: 5 bases; junction bases outside the gene matches: 6. Germline CDR1 is SGHRS and CDR2 is YFSETQ. The CDR3 protein is CASSEGQGRTEAFF. For the CDR3, the DNA is TGCGCCAGCAGCGAGGGACAGGGAAGGACTGAAGCTTTCTTT.

The chain has TRBV7-9 and TRBJ2-3; TRBD2 might be the D (5 bases). The CDR3 extends over 14 amino acids. Trimming took off 7 bases at V and 3 bases at J, with 14 bases between the two ends. CDR1 and CDR2 from the germline V gene are SEHNR and FQNEAQ (reference sequence). The DNA of the CDR3 is TGTGCCAGCACCCCGTCGGGGTTGACAGATACGCAGTATTTT. It codes for CASTPSGLTDTQYF. The full variable domain, in which reference TRBV7-9 and TRBJ2-3 provide the parts outside the CDR3, is DTGVSQNPRHKITKRGQNVTFRCDPISEHNRLYWYRQTLGQGPEFLTYFQNEAQLEKSRLLSDRFSAERPKGSFSTLEIQRTEQGDSAMYLCASTPSGLTDTQYFGPGTRLTVL.

The V call is TRBV29-1, the J call TRBJ2-3; 7 bases align to TRBD2. CDR3 length: 12 residues. Germline V gene data show CDR1 as SQVTM and CDR2 as ANQGSEA. The V gene end was trimmed by 5 bases and the J gene end by 5 bases; junction bases not matched to a gene: 4. For the CDR3, the DNA is TGCAGCGTTTTTGCGGGAGAAGATACGCAGTATTTT. Its protein is CSVFAGEDTQYF.

The genes are TRBV7-2 and TRBJ2-5; 11 nucleotides match TRBD2. Losses at the gene ends were 0 bases for V and 2 bases for J; bases not matched to a gene: 11. Per germline, CDR1 SGHTA and CDR2 FQGNSA. This CDR3 has 19 residues. The CDR3 DNA is TGTGCCAGCAGCTTAGCTAGCGGGAGGGCCACGGGGACTCAAGAGACCCAGTACTTC. Translating gives CASSLASGRATGTQETQYF.

V gene TRBV29-1 combines with J gene TRBJ2-7; either TRBD1 or TRBD2 may fit D (6 bases each). V shed 4 bases and J shed 3 bases, with 22 bases lying between them. CDR1 and CDR2 (germline): SQVTM, ANQGSEA. This CDR3 contains 16 residues. The CDR3 bases are TGCAGCGTTGGGGGGGCCCCCAGTGGGTCTAGCTACGAGCAGTACTTC. Its translation is CSVGGAPSGSSYEQYF.

The rearrangement joins TRBV19 to TRBJ2-2; TRBD1 matches at 10 bases. Trimming cost V 6 bases and J 5 bases; bases outside gene matches: 3. Germline V gene data show CDR1 as LNHDA and CDR2 as SQIVND (reference sequence). The CDR3 loop spans 14 amino acids. CDR3 DNA: TGTGCCAGTAGGGACAGGGGGTGGACCGGGGAGCTGTTTTTT. Encoded protein: CASRDRGWTGELFF.

The CDR3 sequence: CASSLTGSWDPGNTIYF. The CDR3 coding sequence is TGCGCCAGCAGCTTAACAGGGAGTTGGGACCCTGGAAACACCATATATTTT. V and J are TRBV5-1 and TRBJ1-3, with D possibly being TRBD1 (6 bases). Germline CDR1 and CDR2: SGHRS and YFSETQ. V shed 2 bases and J shed 2 bases, with 17 bases lying between them. The CDR3 covers 17 residues.

The V and J genes are TRBV2 and TRBJ2-2; maybe TRBD2 (5 bases). The ends were cut back, 0 bases at V and 0 bases at J, with 8 bases in the middle. The CDR3 length is 16 residues. Germline V lookup: CDR1 SNHLY, CDR2 FYNNEI. CDR3 sequence reads: CASSEALATNTGELFF. CDR3 bases: TGTGCCAGCAGTGAAGCGCTAGCAACGAACACCGGGGAGCTGTTTTTT.

V and J are TRBV4-1 and TRBJ1-2; the D is unclear. The germline gives CDR1 MGHRA, CDR2 YSYEKL. This CDR3 comprises 16 residues. Trimming removed 0 bases at V and 13 bases at J, with 24 bases between. The CDR3: CASSQDLAVAAKVFTF. The CDR3 bases are TGCGCCAGCAGCCAAGACCTTGCCGTGGCCGCTAAGGTTTTCACCTTC.

CDR3 loop: CASSSQGGWFNEQFF. Written as DNA, the CDR3 is TGTGCCAGCAGCTCTCAGGGAGGGTGGTTCAATGAGCAGTTCTTC. V usage is TRBV7-3 and J usage is TRBJ2-1; 7 bases match TRBD2. Per the germline V gene, CDR1 is SGHTA and CDR2 is FQGTGA. This CDR3 spans 15 amino acids. V lost 4 bases and J lost 6; bases outside the gene matches: 9.

V usage is TRBV2 and J usage is TRBJ2-4; D is possibly TRBD2 (6 bases). This CDR3 contains 12 residues. The ends were cut back, 6 bases at V and 6 bases at J, with 9 bases in the middle. From germline, CDR1 is SNHLY and CDR2 FYNNEI. The CDR3 is CASREGSNIQYF. The CDR3 nucleotides are TGTGCCAGCAGGGAGGGGTCAAACATTCAGTACTTC.

A single count supports this clone. CDR3 sequence: CASSSGGMGNEQFF. Written as DNA, the CDR3 is TGTGCCAGCAGCAGTGGCGGGATGGGCAATGAGCAGTTCTTC. V and J are TRBV21-1 and TRBJ2-1; the table names TRBD2, a call not compared with the DNA. TRBV21-1 is listed as a pseudogene. This CDR3 contains 14 residues.

The genes are TRBV6-5 and TRBJ2-2; 8 bases are shared with TRBD2. The V and J ends lost 5 bases and 4 bases, in that order; junction bases with no gene match: 6. CDR1 MNHEY and CDR2 SVGAGI come from the germline V gene. There are 15 residues in the CDR3. DNA of the CDR3: TGTGCCAGCAGTACCGGGACTAGTACCACCGGGGAGCTGTTTTTT. This encodes CASSTGTSTTGELFF.

The V and J genes are TRBV28 and TRBJ2-4, with D possibly being TRBD2 (6 bases). V was pared by 5 bases and J by 0 bases, with 14 bases between. There are 16 residues in the CDR3. In germline, CDR1 is MDHEN, CDR2 SYDVKM. CDR3 nucleotide sequence: TGTGCCAGCAGTCAAGGGACTTGGGGAGCCAAAAACATTCAGTACTTC. Its translation is CASSQGTWGAKNIQYF.